The sequence of this TCR beta chain was determined in a study of OX40 agonist ivuxolimab in advanced cancers. From germline, CDR1 is SEHNR and CDR2 FQNEAQ (reference sequence). This CDR3 contains 8 residues. Repertoires were generated with immunoSEQ multiplex PCR, while TCRdb's copy carries only in-frame clones and drops some. The data show under 50,000 clones, over 70% seen once. A word on this clone: One end of the junction is discordant with germline, which a read error may explain.

The sample here was CD4+ or CD8+ T cells sorted from blood, taken in a trial of the OX40 agonist ivuxolimab. This clonotype was sampled from an adult with an advanced solid tumor such as melanoma, head and neck, liver or kidney cancer. The chain joins TRBV7-9 to TRBJ2-3; no definite D call. For the CDR3, the DNA is TGCTGCACAGATACGCAGTATTTT. It encodes CCTDTQYF.